The TCR beta chain under discussion was sequenced for a study of cytomegalovirus exposure and HLA in healthy donors. On the study more broadly: From donors who were HLA-typed, an early data release held approximately 91 million unique TCRs.

PCR primers comprised 60 Vbeta and 13 Jbeta primers. Generated by immunoSEQ multiplex PCR, the TCRdb table keeps only in-frame clones and is missing some. The table records approximately 200,000 clones, 60% to 80% of them present only once. Turning to this clone: The antigen is unknown.

Looked up from germline, CDR1 is LNHDA and CDR2 is SQIVND (reference sequence). The CDR3 loop spans 17 amino acids. Trimming pared 3 bases from V and 3 bases from J, leaving 20 bases between. Study outcomes and limitations: A later analysis reportedly found that, within productive TCRs, an Asian-associated ancestry cluster had fewer N-insertions than the mean observed across the roughly 700 donors. Later analysis associated a missense DCLRE1C variant with TCR beta V- and J-gene trimming. TCR beta chains associated with HLA were, in a later analysis, more clonally expanded than equally common others.

The receptor was derived from a woman aged 25 to 39 in good health and CMV-seropositive. The gene calls are TRBV19 and TRBJ1-2; D unresolved. Sequenced material: PBMCs. The chain's CDR3 is CASSISGRRGLYYGYTF. CDR3 nucleotide sequence: TGTGCCAGTAGTATTTCTGGTCGGAGAGGGCTTTACTATGGCTACACCTTC.